This TCR beta chain stems from a study of blood T cell repertoires in COVID-19 (dated by TCRdb to the early 2020s). Context from the whole study: Collaborator samples came from the United States, Italy and Spain and covered acute and convalescent phases of COVID-19. The material from the prospective study consisted of cDNA or gDNA derived from T cells, B-cell-depleted T cells, or PBMCs. The dataset comprised deeply sampled blood TCRbeta repertoires from subjects exposed to, actively infected with, or recovered from COVID-19. The repertoires were made available in a free public database intended to serve as a resource for research on the immune response to SARS-CoV-2. Samples came from the ongoing ImmuneRACE study (first 160 participants) plus 1,254 subjects from 6 global collaborators. Nearly every sample came with metadata listing a de-identified subject ID, COVID-19 status, age in years and sex. Where available, HLA class I and class II types were obtained from metadata supplied by the sample provider rather than from assay-based typing.

There are 16 amino acids in the CDR3, from cysteine to phenylalanine inclusive. Only CDR3 DNA is held: 48 bases, read in frame from base 1. For CDR1 and CDR2, the germline V gene (reference sequence) lists MNHEY and SMNVEV. The V end gives up 5 bases and the J end 0 bases, leaving 6 bases in the junction not matched to a gene. TCRbeta CDR3 regions were amplified from genomic DNA using the immunoSEQ Assay, a bias-controlled multiplex PCR. The source study handled its data this way. Within the assay, amplification of reference gene primers was used to estimate how many nucleated cells each sample contained. To quantify the absolute abundance of each unique TCRbeta CDR3 rearrangement, sequence reads were collapsed and filtered. Productive Simpson clonality was computed per sample as the square root of Simpson's diversity index over productive rearrangements. TCRdb carries this immuneACCESS record with in-frame sequences only. Its versions omit some clonotypes, under half of them owing to an unresolved V gene in the studies checked, with the rest unexplained. The V and J calls and clone size are taken from that table; D and trimming were inferred from the DNA. Here the sample has 110,000 or so clones; 70% to 90% occur a single time. The top ten clones comprise roughly 8.4% of the sample.

Overall study results and their limits: Clinical and demographic metadata were provided uncurated, with the amount varying by source and participant.

Samples from volunteer blood donors who had recovered from COVID-19 were contributed by a second Seattle source. Whole blood was collected in K2EDTA tubes by collaborating institutions according to the institutions' own protocols. For TCRbeta analysis, collaborator samples were shipped as frozen whole blood, as isolated PBMCs, or as DNA extracted from either sample type. For this clone: What antigen it recognizes has not been identified. Base qualities were left out, and no much larger clone turns up one base away.

Sequencing input: peripheral blood. This chain joins TRBV27 to TRBJ1-5; TRBD1 matches 8 bases in the middle. The TCR sequence derives from a woman in her seventies who had recovered from COVID-19. The nucleotides read TGTGCCAGCAGTAGTATGACAGGGGTTAGCAATCAGCCCCAGCATTTT. This codes for CASSSMTGVSNQPQHF.